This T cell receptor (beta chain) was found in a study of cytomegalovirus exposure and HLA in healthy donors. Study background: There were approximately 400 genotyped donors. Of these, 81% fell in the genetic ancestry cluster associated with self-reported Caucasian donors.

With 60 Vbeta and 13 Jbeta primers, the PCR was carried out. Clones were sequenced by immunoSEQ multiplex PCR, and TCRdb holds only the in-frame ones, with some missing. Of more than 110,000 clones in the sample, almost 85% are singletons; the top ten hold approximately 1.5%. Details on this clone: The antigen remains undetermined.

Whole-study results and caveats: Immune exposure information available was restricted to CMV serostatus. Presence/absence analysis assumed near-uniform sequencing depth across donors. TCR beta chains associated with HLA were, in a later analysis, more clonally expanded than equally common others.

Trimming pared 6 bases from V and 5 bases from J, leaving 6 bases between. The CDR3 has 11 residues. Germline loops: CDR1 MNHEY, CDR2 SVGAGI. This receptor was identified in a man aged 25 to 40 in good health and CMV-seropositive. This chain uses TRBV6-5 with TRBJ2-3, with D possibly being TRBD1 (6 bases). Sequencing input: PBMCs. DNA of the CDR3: TGTGCCAGCAGAGGGGGAGATACGCAGTATTTT. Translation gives CASRGGDTQYF.